One T cell receptor (beta chain) is described in this entry. Study processing details: Amplification from reference gene primers served as the basis for estimated nucleated cell counts. Assay used: immunoSEQ multiplex PCR; TCRdb lists only in-frame clones, some missing. V and J calls plus clone size are reproduced from that table; the DNA served to infer D and trimming. The data hold 100,000 or so clones, with around 85% observed a single time. This sample was taken from a study of blood T cell repertoires in COVID-19. Study as a whole: Researchers got acute and convalescent COVID-19 samples from the United States, Italy and Spain. Sources were T cells, B-cell-depleted T cells, or PBMCs; the material itself was cDNA or gDNA.

V lost 2 bases to trimming and J lost 0 bases, with 14 bases between them. The CDR3 runs 17 residues. Germline CDR1 is MNHEY and CDR2 is SVGEGT. The receptor was derived from a man aged 50-60 years with active or convalescent COVID-19. Sequencing was carried out using peripheral blood. This sequence joins TRBV6-2 or TRBV6-3 and TRBJ2-1, with D maybe TRBD2 (6 bases). The CDR3 loop reads CASSYEGGTGSYNEQFF. CDR3 DNA sequence: TGTGCCAGCAGTTACGAAGGCGGGACTGGCTCCTACAATGAGCAGTTCTTC.